This record looks at one TCR beta chain sequence and its context. Its cognate antigen is unknown. Its ends do not fully match the called genes, so a read error is possible. The CDR3 is cut off 3 residues early in the read; its end comes from the germline J gene. The sample has other DNA sequences that encode this CDR3 too. The data stem from a study of T cells in women clearing cervical HPV infection. Study-wide points: T-cell numbers per sample were unknown and may explain richness differences.

immunoSEQ multiplex PCR used an average of 1200 ng genomic DNA. The protocol was immunoSEQ multiplex PCR, while the TCRdb copy is restricted to in-frame clones and leaves out a portion. The repertoire table contains tens of thousands of clones. The V gene's germline CDR1 is SGHRS and CDR2 YFSETQ. This CDR3 region has 14 residues. This sequence was found in a woman aged 18 to 75 with a cervical HPV16 infection that either progressed to CIN3+ or cleared (not recorded which). Sequencing used blood buffy coat. The rearrangement uses TRBV5-1 and TRBJ2-3; no definite D call. The CDR3 is CASSLVISTDTQYF. The sequenced CDR3 bases are TGCGCCAGCAGTTTGGTTATAAGCACAGATACG.